These 15 T cell receptor beta chains share one sample of origin, sequenced in a study of T cells in Graves' hyperthyroidism and ophthalmopathy. Amplified TCR beta CDR3 regions derived from RNA transcripts. Using the HTBI primer set, a first-round RT-PCR was run on the TCR CDR3. Using its own MiXCR run on the multiplex PCR reads, TCRdb lists one record per CDR3 protein. The data contain a few hundred thousand distinct CDR3 sequences, about 45% of them singletons. Source material: peripheral blood or thyroid tissue (not recorded which). Receptor source: a young woman with Graves' hyperthyroidism.

This sequence joins TRBV7-8 and TRBJ1-1; the D is unclear. Per the germline V gene, CDR1 is SGHVS and CDR2 is FQNEAQ. Trimming pared 2 bases from V and 0 bases from J, leaving 10 bases between. The CDR3 has 15 amino acids. As DNA, the CDR3 is TGTGCCAGCAGCTTACCACGGCAGTTGAACACTGAAGCTTTCTTT. This gives the protein CASSLPRQLNTEAFF.

This clonotype was detected a few times. The V gene is TRBV12-3 or TRBV12-4, the J gene TRBJ2-5; TRBD1 agrees at 7 bases. The junction had 5 bases not matched to a gene; V was cut back by 5 bases and J by 5 bases. This CDR3 spans 13 amino acids. The CDR3, as DNA: TGTGCCAGCAGTCGGGACAGACACGAGACCCAGTACTTC. Translated, it gives CASSRDRHETQYF.

This clonotype has only a few counts. This chain joins TRBV7-6 and TRBJ2-2; TRBD2 agrees at 7 bases. Per germline, CDR1 SGHVS and CDR2 FNYEAQ. There are 17 residues in the CDR3. Trimming cost V 3 bases and J 7 bases; bases outside gene matches: 14. The CDR3 DNA sequence: TGTGCCAGCAGCTTTCCCGAAGCGAGCGGGAATAGCGGGGAGCTGTTTTTT. Protein product: CASSFPEASGNSGELFF.

In this sample, this clonotype turned up a few times. The V call is TRBV24-1, the J call TRBJ2-7, with TRBD1 as a possible D gene (5 bases). From germline, CDR1 is KGHDR and CDR2 SFDVKD. The CDR3 consists of 16 residues. V dropped 5 bases and J dropped 3 bases, with 19 bases sitting between them. The CDR3 sequence: CATSVLHPGKGYEQYF. CDR3 bases: TGTGCCACCAGTGTCCTCCACCCAGGGAAGGGCTACGAGCAGTACTTC.

This clonotype was observed many times. This sequence joins TRBV19 and TRBJ1-6; the D gene is possibly TRBD1 (5 bases). V was pared by 8 bases and J by 9 bases, with 17 bases between. Germline V gene data show CDR1 as LNHDA and CDR2 as SQIVND (reference sequence). This CDR3 has 14 residues. The CDR3 here is CASAAKSGGSPLHF. For the CDR3, the DNA is TGTGCCAGTGCGGCCAAGTCCGGGGGTTCACCCCTCCACTTT.

This chain links TRBV7-9 with TRBJ1-1, with a possible D match to TRBD1 (5 bases). Germline V gene lookup returns CDR1 SEHNR and CDR2 FQNEAQ (reference sequence). Trimming took off 5 bases at V and 5 bases at J, with 15 bases between the two ends. There are 14 residues in the CDR3. CDR3 in DNA: TGTGCCAGCAGCCCGGGACCCCGGAGGACTGAAGCTTTCTTT. It specifies CASSPGPRRTEAFF.

This clonotype was seen repeatedly, ten times or more. The chain employs TRBV10-3 and TRBJ2-7; D remains unclear. CDR1 ENHRY and CDR2 SYGVKD come from the germline V gene. V was pared by 6 bases and J by 7 bases, with 16 bases between. The length of the CDR3 is 13 residues. The CDR3 DNA follows: TGTGCCATCAGCGAGGTGGGCGGTGCGGAGCAGTACTTC. This gives the protein CAISEVGGAEQYF.

A note on this clonotype: A much more abundant neighbour one base away suggests this may be a read error. The chain employs TRBV7-3 and TRBJ2-7, with D unclear. V was shortened by 5 bases and J by 6 bases, with 8 bases between the two germline ends. The CDR3 spans 11 residues. Germline V lookup: CDR1 SGHTA, CDR2 FQGTGA. The CDR3 nucleotides read TGTGCCAGCAGCCCAGTATCCGAGCAGTACTTC. Translating gives CASSPVSEQYF.

In its sample, this clonotype was seen a few times. This chain connects TRBV2 to TRBJ1-2; TRBD1 agrees at 11 bases. Germline loops: CDR1 SNHLY, CDR2 FYNNEI. The CDR3 sequence is 17 residues long. With V trimmed by 6 bases and J by 4 bases, 13 bases remained unmatched. CDR3 protein: CASSSRTGGAGSYGYTF. The CDR3 DNA follows: TGTGCCAGCAGCTCCCGGACAGGGGGCGCCGGGTCCTATGGCTACACCTTC.

V usage is TRBV10-1 and J usage is TRBJ1-2; 9 positions agree with TRBD1. Losses at the gene ends were 3 bases for V and 8 bases for J; bases not matched to a gene: 7. CDR3 size: 14 residues. CDR1 is WNHNN, CDR2 SYGVQD, per germline (reference sequence). CDR3 in DNA: TGCGCCAGCAGTGAACCACAGGGGGCGCGAGGCTACACCTTC. This codes for CASSEPQGARGYTF.

This clonotype was counted only a few times. V usage is TRBV20-1 and J usage is TRBJ1-1; D gene uncertain. This CDR3 has 14 residues. CDR1 and CDR2 (germline): DFQATT, SNEGSKA (reference sequence). V was trimmed by 0 bases and J by 1 base, leaving 9 bases between them. In nucleotides, the CDR3 is TGCAGTGCTAGAGATGACACGTCGAACACTGAAGCTTTCTTT. This translates into CSARDDTSNTEAFF.

This clonotype was detected ten times or more. The chain recombines TRBV25-1 with TRBJ1-3; D not resolved. The CDR3 totals 12 residues. The ends were cut back, 6 bases at V and 8 bases at J, with 11 bases in the middle. The germline V gene has CDR1 MGHDK and CDR2 SYGVNS. The CDR3 sequence is CASSERRDTIYF. The DNA of the CDR3 is TGTGCCAGCAGCGAGCGTCGAGACACCATATATTTT.

The rearrangement joins TRBV25-1 to TRBJ2-5; 7 bases map to TRBD2. The germline V gene encodes CDR1 MGHDK and CDR2 SYGVNS. The CDR3 extends over 16 amino acids. Losses at the gene ends were 5 bases for V and 3 bases for J; bases not matched to a gene: 12. CDR3: CASSLPGGGSEETQYF. The CDR3 DNA follows: TGTGCCAGCAGTCTCCCGGGAGGAGGCAGCGAAGAGACCCAGTACTTC.

This clonotype was recorded many times. The V and J genes are TRBV7-3 and TRBJ1-1; D gene uncertain. With 5 bases removed from V and 3 bases from J, the gap between germline ends came to 10 bases. The CDR3 is 13 amino acids. Germline-derived CDR1 and CDR2 are SGHTA and FQGTGA. The DNA for the CDR3 is TGTGCCAGCAGCCCCCGGGCAGACACTGAAGCTTTCTTT. This gives the protein CASSPRADTEAFF.

This clonotype was counted a few times. The rearrangement joins TRBV7-8 to TRBJ2-5; no clear D. The CDR3 extends over 12 amino acids. Trimming cost V 5 bases and J 7 bases, with 11 bases left between them. Germline CDR1 SGHVS, CDR2 FQNEAQ. CDR3 sequence: CASSPFTGTQYF. CDR3 nucleotide sequence: TGTGCCAGCAGCCCCTTTACCGGGACCCAGTACTTC.